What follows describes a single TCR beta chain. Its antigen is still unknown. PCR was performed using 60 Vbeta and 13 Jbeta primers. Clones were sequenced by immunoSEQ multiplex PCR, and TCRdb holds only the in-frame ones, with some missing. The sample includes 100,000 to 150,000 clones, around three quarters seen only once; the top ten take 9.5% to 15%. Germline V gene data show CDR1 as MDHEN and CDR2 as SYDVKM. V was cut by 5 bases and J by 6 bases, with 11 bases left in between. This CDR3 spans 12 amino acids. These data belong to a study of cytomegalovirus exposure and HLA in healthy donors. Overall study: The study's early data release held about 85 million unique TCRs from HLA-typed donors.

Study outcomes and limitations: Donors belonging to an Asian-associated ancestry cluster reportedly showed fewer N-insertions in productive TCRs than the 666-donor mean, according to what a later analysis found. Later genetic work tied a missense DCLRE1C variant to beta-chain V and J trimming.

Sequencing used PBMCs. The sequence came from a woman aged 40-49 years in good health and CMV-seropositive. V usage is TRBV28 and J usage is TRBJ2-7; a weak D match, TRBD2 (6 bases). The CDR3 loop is CASSGLGSEQYF. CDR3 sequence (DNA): TGTGCCAGCAGTGGCCTCGGGAGCGAGCAGTACTTC.